A selection of T cell receptor beta chains follows, all from one sample in a study of response to subunit inactivated influenza vaccine. TCRdb used MiXCR to reprocess the RT-PCR reads, holding one entry per CDR3 protein. The sample has 200,000 to 300,000 distinct CDR3 sequences, 12% seen once. Material: non-naive T cells sorted from PBMCs, obtained 14 to 15 days before vaccination. Receptors were obtained from a man in his forties or fifties who received an inactivated influenza vaccine. The CDR3 runs from the conserved cysteine through the conserved F or W. A D gene is named only where the DNA matches it firmly.

v_call	d_call	j_call	cdr3_aa
TRBV10-3	.	TRBJ2-4	CAISESVGGQKNIQYF
TRBV20-1	TRBD2	TRBJ2-3	CSAPGLAGDAGDTQYF
TRBV12-3/TRBV12-4	.	TRBJ2-1	CASSFRADEQFF
TRBV28	.	TRBJ2-1	CASSFFSGSLGNEQFF
TRBV20-1	TRBD1	TRBJ1-5	CSARTGGNNQPQHF
TRBV24-1	.	TRBJ2-3	CATSDPQVLDTQYF
TRBV20-1	TRBD2	TRBJ2-1	CSASDPGLAGDNEQFF
TRBV2	.	TRBJ1-4	CASARANEKLFF
TRBV12-3/TRBV12-4	TRBD1	TRBJ2-1	CASRQGAVGEQFF
TRBV11-2	.	TRBJ2-3	CASSLDQGHTDTQYF
TRBV9	.	TRBJ2-5	CASSTQGGQETQYF
TRBV5-1	TRBD2	TRBJ2-2	CASSVTSGSSGELFF
TRBV27	TRBD2	TRBJ2-1	CAQWRERDEQFF
TRBV9	.	TRBJ2-2	CASSVEGMGTGELFF
TRBV4-3	.	TRBJ2-1	CASSHLTGREQFF
TRBV5-1	TRBD1	TRBJ2-5	CASSLQGGETQYF
TRBV20-1	TRBD1	TRBJ2-3	CSARTGTGVGTQYF
TRBV5-1	.	TRBJ2-7	CASSLVAQAYEQYF
TRBV20-1	.	TRBJ2-1	CSARDGGINNEQFF
TRBV4-3	.	TRBJ2-5	CASSQDLLGTQYF
TRBV3-1	.	TRBJ2-1	CASSQNTLGYNEQFF
TRBV7-2	.	TRBJ2-5	CASSHGGKTQYF
TRBV19	TRBD1	TRBJ1-1	CASRRDRINTEAFF
TRBV7-9	TRBD2	TRBJ2-1	CASSFGTSEYNEQFF
TRBV28	.	TRBJ1-2	CASSPGIGSLYGYTF
TRBV4-3	.	TRBJ1-2	CASSQGTWGDGYTF
TRBV29-1	.	TRBJ2-3	CSATLGYHTDTQYF
TRBV7-9	TRBD2	TRBJ2-3	CASSFQAGPDTQYF
TRBV18	.	TRBJ2-3	CASSPGSTTDTQYF
TRBV2	.	TRBJ2-7	CASNRGGAYEQYF
TRBV7-2	.	TRBJ2-7	CASSLSGWPYEQYF
TRBV6-2/TRBV6-3	.	TRBJ1-5	CASSYSFGQRRNQPQHF
TRBV5-1	.	TRBJ2-3	CASSYKGSSTDTQYF
TRBV20-1	.	TRBJ1-1	CSARRPRDRNTEAFF
TRBV20-1	TRBD2	TRBJ2-7	CSARTSSYEQYF
TRBV20-1	.	TRBJ1-1	CSSKRRGMAAEAFF
TRBV7-3	TRBD2	TRBJ2-5	CASSSSLAGHQETQYF
TRBV7-8	.	TRBJ1-4	CASSFQFREKLFF
TRBV4-3	.	TRBJ1-6	CASSQGGQYNSPLHF
TRBV6-1	TRBD2	TRBJ2-1	CASTRAGGLNEQFF
TRBV7-9	TRBD2	TRBJ2-7	CASSLVPTSGHYEQYF
TRBV2	.	TRBJ2-3	CASKKRGGTTSTDTQYF
TRBV3-1	.	TRBJ1-5	CASSRTTGPQHF
TRBV28	.	TRBJ2-7	CASSLVHSYEQYF
TRBV5-1	TRBD1	TRBJ2-1	CASSWDRVSYNEQFF